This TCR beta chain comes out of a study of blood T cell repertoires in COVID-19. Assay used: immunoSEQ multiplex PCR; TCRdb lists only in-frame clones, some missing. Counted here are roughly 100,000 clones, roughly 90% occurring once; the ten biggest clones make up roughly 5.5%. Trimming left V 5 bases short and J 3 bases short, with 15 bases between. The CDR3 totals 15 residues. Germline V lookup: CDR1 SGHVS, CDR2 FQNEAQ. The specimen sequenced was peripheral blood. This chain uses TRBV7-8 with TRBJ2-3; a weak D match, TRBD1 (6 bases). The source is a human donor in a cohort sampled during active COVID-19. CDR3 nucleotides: TGTGCCAGCAGCCCGACCAGGGGCGGGACAGATACGCAGTATTTT. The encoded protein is CASSPTRGGTDTQYF.